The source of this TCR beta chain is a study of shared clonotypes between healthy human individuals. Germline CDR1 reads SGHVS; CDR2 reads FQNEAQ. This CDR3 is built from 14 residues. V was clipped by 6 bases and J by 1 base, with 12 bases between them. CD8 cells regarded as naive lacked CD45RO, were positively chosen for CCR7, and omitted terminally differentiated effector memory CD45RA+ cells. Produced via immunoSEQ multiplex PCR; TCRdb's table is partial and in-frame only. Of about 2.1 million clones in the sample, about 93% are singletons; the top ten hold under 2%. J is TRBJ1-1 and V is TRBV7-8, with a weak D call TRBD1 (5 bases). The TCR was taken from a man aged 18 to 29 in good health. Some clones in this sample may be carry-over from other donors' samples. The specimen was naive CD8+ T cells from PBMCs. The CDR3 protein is CASRPGTANTEAFF. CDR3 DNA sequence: TGTGCCAGCAGACCCGGGACGGCGAACACTGAAGCTTTCTTT.